The rows below give T cell receptor beta chains drawn from one sample of a study of CD8 T cells in Susac syndrome. One entry per CDR3 protein, called by TCRdb with MiXCR from the immunoSEQ multiplex PCR reads. This table has about 200,000 distinct CDR3 sequences, roughly 96% appearing once. Input material: CD4+ T cells from PBMCs. The receptor source for this set is a human donor with multiple sclerosis. Each CDR3 is given without its conserved first and last residue. Clone size is not always given. Where it is, it says once, few, many or a class for expanded clones.

V: TRBV4-1; J: TRBJ2-1; size: NA; CDR3: ASTRGGPSYNEQF
V: TRBV4-1; J: TRBJ2-4; size: NA; CDR3: ASSQGSPVRNIQY
V: TRBV20-1; J: TRBJ2-3; size: NA; CDR3: SAPSLADRTDTQY
V: TRBV30; J: TRBJ1-5; size: NA; CDR3: AWSNYRDQPQH
V: TRBV12-5; J: TRBJ2-5; size: NA; CDR3: ASGPSRTGPAGETQY
V: TRBV20-1; J: TRBJ1-1; size: NA; CDR3: SGAKMNTEAF
V: TRBV30; J: TRBJ1-4; size: NA; CDR3: ASNGVGGTATNEKLF
V: TRBV25-1; J: TRBJ2-5; size: NA; CDR3: ASSESPRETQY
V: TRBV29-1; J: TRBJ2-7; size: NA; CDR3: SVVPGGNEQY
V: TRBV30; J: TRBJ1-2; size: NA; CDR3: AWSDSGDYGYT
V: TRBV7-9; J: TRBJ2-3; size: NA; CDR3: ASSWSGRAYTDTQY
V: TRBV9; J: TRBJ1-1; size: NA; CDR3: ASSAGVADEAF
V: TRBV7-2; J: TRBJ1-1; size: once; CDR3: ASSRGRSLGTEAF
V: TRBV19; J: TRBJ2-1; size: NA; CDR3: ASSPTSGRGRVYNEQF
V: TRBV6-5; J: TRBJ2-7; size: NA; CDR3: ASSYAGGPFYEQY
V: TRBV27; J: TRBJ2-5; size: NA; CDR3: ATKGLAGALETQY
V: TRBV9; J: TRBJ2-5; size: NA; CDR3: ASSADRGETQY
V: TRBV20-1; J: TRBJ2-7; size: once; CDR3: SARDLNRDRSYEQY
V: TRBV30; J: TRBJ1-2; size: NA; CDR3: AWSPDSYGYT
V: TRBV20-1; J: TRBJ2-3; size: NA; CDR3: SARVAGRDTQY
V: TRBV20-1; J: TRBJ1-5; size: NA; CDR3: SARPTGGNQPQH
V: TRBV24-1; J: TRBJ2-5; size: NA; CDR3: ATSAATRGPQY
V: TRBV29-1; J: TRBJ2-7; size: NA; CDR3: SVNGQAYEQY
V: TRBV5-1; J: TRBJ2-3; size: NA; CDR3: ASSLAPTPDTQY
V: TRBV27; J: TRBJ1-1; size: NA; CDR3: ASSPLSFMNTEAF
V: TRBV10-3; J: TRBJ2-3; size: NA; CDR3: AISDGTDTQY
V: TRBV29-1; J: TRBJ1-2; size: NA; CDR3: SVTGGSGANYGYT
V: TRBV27; J: TRBJ2-1; size: NA; CDR3: ASSTGTSGNYNEQF
V: TRBV29-1; J: TRBJ2-3; size: NA; CDR3: SVPAGGNTDTQY
V: TRBV28; J: TRBJ1-2; size: once; CDR3: ASSLPTTGSYGYT
V: TRBV30; J: TRBJ2-1; size: NA; CDR3: AWSTPPEKRYSAEQF
V: TRBV9; J: TRBJ2-1; size: NA; CDR3: ASRVRNEQF
V: TRBV7-9; J: TRBJ1-2; size: NA; CDR3: ASSPAQGNYGYT
V: TRBV2; J: TRBJ1-2; size: NA; CDR3: ASRQRTGRGYT
V: TRBV12-3/TRBV12-4; J: TRBJ1-5; size: NA; CDR3: ASSLPGTRNQPQH
V: TRBV29-1; J: TRBJ1-1; size: NA; CDR3: SGGRGPEAF
V: TRBV3-1; J: TRBJ1-6; size: NA; CDR3: ASSPDLDRNSPLH
V: TRBV13; J: TRBJ1-2; size: NA; CDR3: ASSLTVAEGYT
V: TRBV4-1; J: TRBJ2-2; size: NA; CDR3: ASSPGTSSYGELF
V: TRBV6-1; J: TRBJ1-1; size: once; CDR3: ASSGGTGIAF
V: TRBV20-1; J: TRBJ2-1; size: NA; CDR3: SAQPGTSGRIPYEQF
V: TRBV20-1; J: TRBJ2-1; size: NA; CDR3: SASPDEQF
V: TRBV20-1; J: TRBJ1-5; size: NA; CDR3: SARAGQGFQPQH
V: TRBV3-1; J: TRBJ2-6; size: NA; CDR3: ASSLEAAGANVLT
V: TRBV7-9; J: TRBJ1-2; size: NA; CDR3: ASSSRHYGYT
V: TRBV20-1; J: TRBJ1-6; size: NA; CDR3: SASARHDNSPLH
V: TRBV15; J: TRBJ2-3; size: NA; CDR3: ATSREGDTQY
V: TRBV3-1; J: TRBJ1-1; size: once; CDR3: ASSQMSNTEAF
V: TRBV7-8; J: TRBJ1-4; size: NA; CDR3: ASSRGTVNEKLF
V: TRBV9; J: TRBJ2-1; size: NA; CDR3: ASSPSGGVEQF
V: TRBV30; J: TRBJ1-3; size: NA; CDR3: AWTGGPGNTIY
V: TRBV30; J: TRBJ2-7; size: NA; CDR3: AWSRTYEQY
V: TRBV6-5; J: TRBJ2-1; size: NA; CDR3: ASSYGGQGIGNEQF